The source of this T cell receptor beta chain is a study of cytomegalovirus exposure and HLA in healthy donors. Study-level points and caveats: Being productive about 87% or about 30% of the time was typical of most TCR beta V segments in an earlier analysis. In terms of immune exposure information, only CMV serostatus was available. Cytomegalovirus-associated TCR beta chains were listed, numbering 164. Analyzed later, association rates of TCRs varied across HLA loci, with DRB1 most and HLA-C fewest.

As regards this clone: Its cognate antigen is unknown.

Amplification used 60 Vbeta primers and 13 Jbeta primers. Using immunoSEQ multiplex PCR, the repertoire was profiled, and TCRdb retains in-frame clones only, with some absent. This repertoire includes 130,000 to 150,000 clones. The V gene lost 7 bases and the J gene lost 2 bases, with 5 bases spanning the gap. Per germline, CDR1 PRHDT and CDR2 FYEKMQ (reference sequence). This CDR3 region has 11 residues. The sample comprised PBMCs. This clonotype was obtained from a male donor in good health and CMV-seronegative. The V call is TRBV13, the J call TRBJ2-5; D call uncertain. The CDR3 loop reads CASKQQETQYF. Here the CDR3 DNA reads TGTGCCAGCAAACAGCAAGAGACCCAGTACTTC.